The rows below give T cell receptor beta chains drawn from one sample of a study of T cell therapy after organ transplantation. The data were produced by immunoSEQ multiplex PCR, yet TCRdb's version contains in-frame clones alone and is incomplete. The sample has 15,000 to 20,000 clones, 85% to 90% seen once. Their target antigens are unknown. The input for sequencing was CD8+ T cells from blood, taken after autologous CMV-specific T cell therapy. The source is a human patient who had received a solid organ transplant and had CMV disease. Some T cells could come from the graft donor. Both conserved end residues are part of each CDR3. A D gene is named only where the DNA matches it firmly.

j_gene,v_gene,d_gene,CDR3nt,CDR3aa
TRBJ1-2,TRBV5-6,TRBD1,TGTGCCAGCAGCCAACAGGGGAGCTATGGCTACACCTTC,CASSQQGSYGYTF
TRBJ2-3,TRBV4-2,TRBD2,TGTGCCAGCAGCCAGGGCGGGAGGGGAACAGATACGCAGTATTTT,CASSQGGRGTDTQYF
TRBJ1-2,TRBV4-2,TRBD1,TGTGCCAGCAGCCAAGATTTAGGGGGCCGGGGCTACACCTTC,CASSQDLGGRGYTF
TRBJ2-4,TRBV7-9,.,TGTGCCAGCAGCCGTTTAGAGCACCAAAACATTCAGTACTTC,CASSRLEHQNIQYF
TRBJ2-2,TRBV15,.,TGTGCCACCAGCAGAGTAGGAGAATCCGGGGAGCTGTTTTTT,CATSRVGESGELFF
TRBJ2-7,TRBV19,TRBD1,TGTGCCACCGGGACAGCGACTTACGAGCAGTACTTC,CATGTATYEQYF
TRBJ1-5,TRBV6-6,.,TGTGCCAGCAGTTACAGTCCCAGGGGCAGCAATCAGCCCCAGCATTTT,CASSYSPRGSNQPQHF
TRBJ2-7,TRBV4-2,.,TGTGCCAGCAGCCAAGAGGGGCGCGAGCAGTACTTC,CASSQEGREQYF
TRBJ2-5,TRBV9,TRBD2,TGTGCCAGCAGCCCCGTAGCGGGAGAGGGGGAGACCCAGTACTTC,CASSPVAGEGETQYF
TRBJ2-2,TRBV5-1,.,TGCGCCAGCAGCTTGGCAGCTTTCGGGGGCCGGAGCACCGGGGAGCTGTTTTTT,CASSLAAFGGRSTGELFF
TRBJ1-5,TRBV15,.,TGTGCCACCAGCAGAGATAAAGGGGCGAATCAGCCCCAGCATTTT,CATSRDKGANQPQHF
TRBJ2-7,TRBV6-5,.,TGTGCCAGCAGCAACATGGAAGGCGAGCAGTACTTC,CASSNMEGEQYF
TRBJ1-2,TRBV4-2,.,TGTGCCAGCAGCGACGTGGGGGACGGCTACACCTTC,CASSDVGDGYTF
TRBJ2-7,TRBV21-1,.,TGTGCCAGCAGCAAAGAAAGGTTGACAGGGGCTATACTTGACGAGCAGTACTTC,CASSKERLTGAILDEQYF
TRBJ1-1,TRBV11-2,.,TGTGCCAGCACCCACCGCCGGGACAACACTGAAGCTTTCTTT,CASTHRRDNTEAFF
TRBJ2-1,TRBV6-4,TRBD2,TGTGCCAGCAGTAGCGGGACTAGCGGGCCCAAGTTCTTC,CASSSGTSGPKFF
TRBJ2-5,TRBV4-2,TRBD2,TGTGCCAGCAGCCAAGATTGGGCGGGAGGGGTCCGAGAGACCCAGTACTTC,CASSQDWAGGVRETQYF
TRBJ2-7,TRBV7-9,TRBD2,TGTGCCAGCAGCTCGGGGACTAGCGGGGGGTACGAGCAGTACTTC,CASSSGTSGGYEQYF
TRBJ1-1,TRBV10-3,.,TGTGCCATCAGTGAGCCGGACCCGGCGGGTGGTACTGAAGCTTTCTTT,CAISEPDPAGGTEAFF
TRBJ2-1,TRBV19,.,TGTGCCAGTAGTAGCGGCCGAAGCAATGAGCAGTTCTTC,CASSSGRSNEQFF
TRBJ2-5,TRBV7-9,.,TGTGCCAGCAGCTTAGTTAGGACGGAGACCCAGTACTTC,CASSLVRTETQYF
TRBJ1-4,TRBV2,.,TGTGCCAGCAGCGAAGGTATTGATGAAAAACTGTTTTTT,CASSEGIDEKLFF
TRBJ2-7,TRBV27,.,TGTGCCAGCAGCCCCAACCCGGACTACGAGCAGTACTTC,CASSPNPDYEQYF